This passage covers 13 T cell receptor beta chains from one sample sequenced in a study of shared clonotypes between healthy human individuals. The data were produced by immunoSEQ multiplex PCR, yet TCRdb's version contains in-frame clones alone and is incomplete. The profile covers over a million clones, with about 76% appearing a single time and 1.4% taken by the ten largest. Specimen: memory CD4+ T cells sorted from blood. Stated subset: CD45RA-negative fraction. The receptors come from a man between 18 and 35 years old in good health.

The chain employs TRBV7-2 and TRBJ2-7; D remains ambiguous. Between the trimmed V and J ends, which lost 1 base and 2 bases, there was a span of 9 bases. The germline gives CDR1 SGHTA, CDR2 FQGNSA. The CDR3 is 14 residues long. This chain's CDR3 is CASSLVLQTYEQYF. The CDR3 region has the DNA TGTGCCAGCAGCTTAGTTTTACAGACCTACGAGCAGTACTTC.

This clone showed up many times. This chain uses TRBV7-2 with TRBJ1-6, with 7 bases identical to TRBD1. After removal of 5 bases from V and 7 bases from J, the junction contained 8 bases not matched to a gene. The CDR3 length is 15 residues. The germline V gene has CDR1 SGHTA and CDR2 FQGNSA. This CDR3 reads CASSPRTGGNSPLHF. The CDR3, as DNA: TGTGCCAGCAGCCCCCGGACAGGAGGGAATTCACCCCTCCACTTT.

The rearrangement joins TRBV30 to TRBJ2-1; 8 positions match TRBD2. The CDR3 has 14 residues. Germline loops: CDR1 GTSNPN, CDR2 SVGIG (reference sequence). V shed 4 bases and J 3 bases; nucleotides not matched to a gene: 5. The CDR3 DNA follows: TGTGCCTGGAAGGATAGCGGGAACTACAATGAGCAGTTCTTC. Protein: CAWKDSGNYNEQFF.

The chain carries TRBV9 and TRBJ1-4; no firm D call. Deletions cut 2 bases from V and 6 bases from J, with 8 bases between. Germline CDR1 reads SGDLS; CDR2 reads YYNGEE. This CDR3 contains 13 residues. The CDR3 spells CASSVLPDEKLFF. For the CDR3, the DNA is TGTGCCAGCAGCGTCCTTCCCGATGAAAAACTGTTTTTT.

Note on this clone: Different DNA sequences within this sample yield the same CDR3. The J gene is TRBJ2-5, the V gene TRBV18, with D tentatively TRBD1 or TRBD2 (5 bases each). The germline CDR1 and CDR2 sequences are KGHSH and LQKENI. V dropped 3 bases and J dropped 1 base, with 6 bases sitting between them. This CDR3 has 13 amino acids. CDR3 residues: CASSPGTQETQYF. CDR3 DNA sequence: TGTGCCAGCTCACCGGGGACCCAAGAGACCCAGTACTTC. Combining the CDR3 with reference TRBV18 and TRBJ2-5 gives the whole variable domain NAGVMQNPRHLVRRRGQEARLRCSPMKGHSHVYWYRQLPEEGLKFMVYLQKENIIDESGMPKERFSAEFPKEGPSILRIQQVVRGDSAAYFCASSPGTQETQYFGPGTRLLVL.

The rearrangement links TRBV7-2 to TRBJ1-3, with a tentative D call TRBD1 (5 bases). CDR1 is SGHTA, CDR2 FQGNSA, per germline. This CDR3 is 16 amino acids long. V gave up 1 base and J gave up 3 bases, with 13 bases separating them. The CDR3 DNA reads as TGTGCCAGCAGCTTAGATGGGGGTTTAAGTGGAAACACCATATATTTT. Translated: CASSLDGGLSGNTIYF.

This clone was observed many times. V and J are TRBV6-5 and TRBJ2-7; 7 bases line up with TRBD1. V shed 2 bases and J 4 bases; nucleotides not matched to a gene: 5. The CDR3 length is 14 residues. Germline CDR1 and CDR2: MNHEY and SVGAGI. In nucleotides, the CDR3 is TGTGCCAGCAGTTACGGTTACAGGGGTTACGAGCAGTACTTC. Protein: CASSYGYRGYEQYF.

The J gene is TRBJ2-2, the V gene TRBV5-1, with D perhaps matching TRBD2 (6 bases). Germline V gene data show CDR1 as SGHRS and CDR2 as YFSETQ. The CDR3 consists of 16 residues. Trimming pared 4 bases from V and 2 bases from J, leaving 15 bases between. DNA for the CDR3: TGCGCCAGCAGCCCTTTGGGACTTTTAAACACCGGGGAGCTGTTTTTT. It encodes CASSPLGLLNTGELFF.

J is TRBJ2-3 and V is TRBV14; TRBD2 might be the D (6 bases). Germline V lookup: CDR1 SGHDN, CDR2 FVKESK. The CDR3 extends over 17 amino acids. V was pared by 0 bases and J by 3 bases, with 16 bases between. For the CDR3, the DNA is TGTGCCAGCAGCCAAGAAAATTGGATTGGGGGGACAGATACGCAGTATTTT. Translating it yields CASSQENWIGGTDTQYF. The full variable domain, with the rest looked up from reference TRBV14 and TRBJ2-3, is EAGVTQFPSHSVIEKGQTVTLRCDPISGHDNLYWYRRVMGKEIKFLLHFVKESKQDESGMPNNRFLAERTGGTYSTLKVQPAELEDSGVYFCASSQENWIGGTDTQYFGPGTRLTVL.

The V gene is TRBV6-5, the J gene TRBJ1-2; 7 positions match TRBD1. J was trimmed by 2 bases and V by 6 bases; bases with no gene match: 3. CDR3 length: 13 amino acids. Germline V gene sequence: CDR1 MNHEY, CDR2 SVGAGI. The CDR3 reads CASRRGGNYGYTF. The CDR3 DNA reads as TGTGCCAGCAGGAGAGGGGGCAACTATGGCTACACCTTC.

This rearrangement joins TRBV6-6 to TRBJ2-4; 8 bases align to TRBD2. Germline V gives CDR1 MNHNY, CDR2 SVGAGI (reference sequence). There are 15 residues in the CDR3. V was clipped by 6 bases and J by 7 bases; unmatched bases: 11. The CDR3 region has the DNA TGTGCCAGCAGCCCTCCGGGACTAGAACGGAACATTCAGTACTTC. As protein: CASSPPGLERNIQYF.

The chain links TRBV19 to TRBJ1-2; TRBD1 matches 7 bases. Germline CDR1 reads LNHDA; CDR2 reads SQIVND (reference sequence). J was trimmed by 8 bases and V by 6 bases; bases with no gene match: 9. This CDR3 is 13 amino acids long. Here the CDR3 DNA reads TGTGCCAGTAGCCGGGACAGAGAATTAGGCTACACCTTC. It yields the protein CASSRDRELGYTF. The full variable domain, rest sourced from reference TRBV19 and TRBJ1-2, is DGGITQSPKYLFRKEGQNVTLSCEQNLNHDAMYWYRQDPGQGLRLIYYSQIVNDFQKGDIAEGYSVSREKKESFPLTVTSAQKNPTAFYLCASSRDRELGYTFGSGTRLTVV.

The CDR3 here is CASIVIGTAYEQYF. CDR3 in DNA: TGTGCCAGCATAGTCATCGGGACAGCCTACGAGCAGTACTTC. This sequence joins TRBV6-1 and TRBJ2-7; 7 positions match TRBD1. The J segment lost 2 bases and the V segment lost 7 bases, leaving 8 bases of the junction unmatched. The CDR3 is made up of 14 amino acids. Germline CDR1 reads MNHNS; CDR2 reads SASEGT.